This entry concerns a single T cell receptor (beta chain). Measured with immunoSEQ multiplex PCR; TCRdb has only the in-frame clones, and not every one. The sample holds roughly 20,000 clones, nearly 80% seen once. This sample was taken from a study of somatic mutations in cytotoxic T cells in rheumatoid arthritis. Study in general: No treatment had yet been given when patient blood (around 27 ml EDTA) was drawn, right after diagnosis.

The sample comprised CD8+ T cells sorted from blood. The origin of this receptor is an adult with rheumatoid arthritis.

The CDR3 is CASSQENTGELFF. The CDR3 DNA follows: TGCGCCAGCAGCCAGGAGAACACCGGGGAGCTGTTTTTT. This chain uses TRBV4-3 with TRBJ2-2; D is unclear. The germline V gene encodes CDR1 LGHNA and CDR2 YSLEER. The V end lost 3 bases, the J end lost 1 base, and 3 bases lay between the germline ends. The CDR3 runs to 13 residues.